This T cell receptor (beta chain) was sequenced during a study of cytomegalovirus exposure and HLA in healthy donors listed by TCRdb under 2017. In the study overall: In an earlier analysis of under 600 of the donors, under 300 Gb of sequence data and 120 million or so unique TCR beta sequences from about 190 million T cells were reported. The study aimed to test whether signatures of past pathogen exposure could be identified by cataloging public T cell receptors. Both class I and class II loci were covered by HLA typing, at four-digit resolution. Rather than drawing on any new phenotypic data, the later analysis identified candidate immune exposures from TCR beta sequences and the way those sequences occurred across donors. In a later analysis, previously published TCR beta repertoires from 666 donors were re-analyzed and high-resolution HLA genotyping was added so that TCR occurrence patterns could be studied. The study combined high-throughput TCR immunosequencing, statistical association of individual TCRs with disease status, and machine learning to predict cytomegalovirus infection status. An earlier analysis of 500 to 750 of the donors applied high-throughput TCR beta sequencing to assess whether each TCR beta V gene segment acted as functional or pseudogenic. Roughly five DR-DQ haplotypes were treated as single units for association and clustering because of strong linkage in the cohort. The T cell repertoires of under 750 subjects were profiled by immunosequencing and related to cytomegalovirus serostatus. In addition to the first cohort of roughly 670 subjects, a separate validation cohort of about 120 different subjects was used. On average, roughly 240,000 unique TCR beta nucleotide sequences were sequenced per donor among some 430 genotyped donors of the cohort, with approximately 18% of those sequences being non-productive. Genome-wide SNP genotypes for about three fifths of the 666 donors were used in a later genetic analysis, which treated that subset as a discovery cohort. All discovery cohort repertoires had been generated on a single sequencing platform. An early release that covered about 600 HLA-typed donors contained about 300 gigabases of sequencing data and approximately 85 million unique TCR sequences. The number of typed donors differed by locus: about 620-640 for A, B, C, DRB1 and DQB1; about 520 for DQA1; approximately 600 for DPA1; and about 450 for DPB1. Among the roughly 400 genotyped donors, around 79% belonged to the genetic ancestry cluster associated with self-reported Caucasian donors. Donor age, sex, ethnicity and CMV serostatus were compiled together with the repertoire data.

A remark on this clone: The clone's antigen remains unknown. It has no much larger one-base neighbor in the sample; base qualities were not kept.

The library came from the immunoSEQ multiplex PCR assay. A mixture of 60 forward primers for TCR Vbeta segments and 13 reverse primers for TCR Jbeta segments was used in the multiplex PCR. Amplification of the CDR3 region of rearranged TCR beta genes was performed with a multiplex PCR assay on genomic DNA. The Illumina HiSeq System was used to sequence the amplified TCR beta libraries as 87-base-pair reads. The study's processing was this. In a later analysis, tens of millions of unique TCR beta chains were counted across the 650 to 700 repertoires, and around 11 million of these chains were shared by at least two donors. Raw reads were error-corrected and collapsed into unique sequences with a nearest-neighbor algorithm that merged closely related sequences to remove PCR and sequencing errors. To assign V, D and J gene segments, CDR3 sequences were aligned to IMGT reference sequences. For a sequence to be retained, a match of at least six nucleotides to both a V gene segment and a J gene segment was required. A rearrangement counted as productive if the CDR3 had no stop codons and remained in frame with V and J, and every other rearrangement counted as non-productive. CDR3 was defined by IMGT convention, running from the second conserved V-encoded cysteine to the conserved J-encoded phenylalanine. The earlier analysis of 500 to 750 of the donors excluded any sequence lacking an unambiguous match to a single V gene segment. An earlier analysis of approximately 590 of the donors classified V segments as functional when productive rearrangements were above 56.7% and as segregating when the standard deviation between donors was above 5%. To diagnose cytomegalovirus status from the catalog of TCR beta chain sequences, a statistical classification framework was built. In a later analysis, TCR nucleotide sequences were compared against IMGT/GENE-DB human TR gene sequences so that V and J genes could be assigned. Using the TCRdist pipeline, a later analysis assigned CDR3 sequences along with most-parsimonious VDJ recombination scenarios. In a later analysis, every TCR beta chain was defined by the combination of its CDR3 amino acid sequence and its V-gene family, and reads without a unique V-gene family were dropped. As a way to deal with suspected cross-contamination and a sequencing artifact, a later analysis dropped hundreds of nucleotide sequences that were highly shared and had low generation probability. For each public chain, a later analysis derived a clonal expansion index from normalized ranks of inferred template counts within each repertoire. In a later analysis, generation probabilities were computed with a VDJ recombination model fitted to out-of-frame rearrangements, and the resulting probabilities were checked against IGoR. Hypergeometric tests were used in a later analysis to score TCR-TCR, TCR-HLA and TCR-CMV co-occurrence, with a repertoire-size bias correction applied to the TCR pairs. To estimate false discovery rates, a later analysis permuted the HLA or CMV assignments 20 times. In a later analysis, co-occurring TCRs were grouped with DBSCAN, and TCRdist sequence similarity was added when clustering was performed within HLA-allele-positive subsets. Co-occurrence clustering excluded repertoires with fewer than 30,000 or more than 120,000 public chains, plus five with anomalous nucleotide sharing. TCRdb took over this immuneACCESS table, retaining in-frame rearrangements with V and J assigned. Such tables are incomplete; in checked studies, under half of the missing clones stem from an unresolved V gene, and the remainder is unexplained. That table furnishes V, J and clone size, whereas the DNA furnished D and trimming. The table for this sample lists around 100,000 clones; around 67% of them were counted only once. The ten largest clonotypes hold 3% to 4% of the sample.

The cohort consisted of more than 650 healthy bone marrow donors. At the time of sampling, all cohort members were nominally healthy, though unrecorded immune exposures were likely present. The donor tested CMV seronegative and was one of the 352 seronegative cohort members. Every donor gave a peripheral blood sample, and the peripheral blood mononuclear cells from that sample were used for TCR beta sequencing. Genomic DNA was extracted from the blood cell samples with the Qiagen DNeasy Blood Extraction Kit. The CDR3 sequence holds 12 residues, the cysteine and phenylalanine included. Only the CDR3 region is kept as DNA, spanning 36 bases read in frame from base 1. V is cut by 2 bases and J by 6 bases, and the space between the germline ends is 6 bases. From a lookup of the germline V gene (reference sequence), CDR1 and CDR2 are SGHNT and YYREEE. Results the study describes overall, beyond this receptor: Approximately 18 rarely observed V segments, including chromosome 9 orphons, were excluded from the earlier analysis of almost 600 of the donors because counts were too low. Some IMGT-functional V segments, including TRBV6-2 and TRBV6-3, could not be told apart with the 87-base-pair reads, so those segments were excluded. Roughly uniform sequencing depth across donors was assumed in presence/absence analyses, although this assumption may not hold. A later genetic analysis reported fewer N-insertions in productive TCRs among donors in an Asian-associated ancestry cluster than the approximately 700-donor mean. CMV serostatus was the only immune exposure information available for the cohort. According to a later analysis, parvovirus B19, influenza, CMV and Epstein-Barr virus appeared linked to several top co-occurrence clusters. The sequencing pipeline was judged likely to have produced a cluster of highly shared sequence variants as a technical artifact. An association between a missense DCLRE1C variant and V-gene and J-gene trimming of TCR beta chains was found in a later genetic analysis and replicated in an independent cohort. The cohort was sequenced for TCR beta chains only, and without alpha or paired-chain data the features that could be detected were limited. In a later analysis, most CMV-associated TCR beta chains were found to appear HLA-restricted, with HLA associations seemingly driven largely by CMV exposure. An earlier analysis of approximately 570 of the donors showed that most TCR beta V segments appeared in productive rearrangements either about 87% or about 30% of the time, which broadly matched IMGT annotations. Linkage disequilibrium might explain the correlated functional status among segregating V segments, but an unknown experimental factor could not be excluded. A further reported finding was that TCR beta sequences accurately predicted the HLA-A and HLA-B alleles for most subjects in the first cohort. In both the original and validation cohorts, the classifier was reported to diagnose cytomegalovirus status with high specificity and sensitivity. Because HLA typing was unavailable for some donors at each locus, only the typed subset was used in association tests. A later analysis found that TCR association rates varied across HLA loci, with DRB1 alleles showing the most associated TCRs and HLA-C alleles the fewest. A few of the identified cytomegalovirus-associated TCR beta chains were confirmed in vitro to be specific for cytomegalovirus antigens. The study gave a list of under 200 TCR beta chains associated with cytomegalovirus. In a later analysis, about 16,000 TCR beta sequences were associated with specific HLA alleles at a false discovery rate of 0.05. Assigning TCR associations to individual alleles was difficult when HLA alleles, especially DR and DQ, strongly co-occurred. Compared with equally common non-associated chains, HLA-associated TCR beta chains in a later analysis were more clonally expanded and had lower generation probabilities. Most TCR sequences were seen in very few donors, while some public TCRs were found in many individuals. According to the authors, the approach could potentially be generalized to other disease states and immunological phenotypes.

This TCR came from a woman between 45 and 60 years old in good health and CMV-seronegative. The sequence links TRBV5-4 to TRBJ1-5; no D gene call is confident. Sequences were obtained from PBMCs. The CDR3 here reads CASSFSGQPQHF. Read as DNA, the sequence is TGTGCCAGCAGCTTCTCCGGTCAGCCCCAGCATTTT.